This TCR beta chain is from a study of T-cell memory formation after mild COVID-19. J was trimmed by 7 bases and V by 5 bases; bases with no gene match: 9. CDR3 length: 15 residues. The germline gives CDR1 SGHVS, CDR2 FQNEAQ. This clonotype turned up a few times. Researchers used 5'RACE with constant-segment primers to make TCR alpha and TCR beta cDNA libraries that carry sample barcodes and UMIs. TCRdb called the 5' RACE reads again in MiXCR, with one record for every CDR3 protein. The profile covers about 240,000 distinct CDR3 sequences, with more than 8% appearing a single time and around 23% taken by the ten largest.

The clonotype was recovered from a man between 18 and 29 years old who had mild COVID-19 (a few samples of this study predate the infection). Cell type and time point are not known. The sequenced material came from PBMCs or a T cell subset sorted from them (not recorded which). This chain joins TRBV7-8 and TRBJ1-5; TRBD1 agrees at 9 bases. The CDR3 protein is CASSTRQGGGQPQHF. The CDR3 DNA is TGTGCCAGCAGCACAAGACAGGGGGGCGGGCAGCCCCAGCATTTT. Full variable domain (rest looked up from reference TRBV7-8 and TRBJ1-5): GAGVSQSPRYKVAKRGQDVALRCDPISGHVSLFWYQQALGQGPEFLTYFQNEAQLDKSGLPSDRFFAERPEGSVSTLKIQRTQQEDSAVYLCASSTRQGGGQPQHFGDGTRLSIL.